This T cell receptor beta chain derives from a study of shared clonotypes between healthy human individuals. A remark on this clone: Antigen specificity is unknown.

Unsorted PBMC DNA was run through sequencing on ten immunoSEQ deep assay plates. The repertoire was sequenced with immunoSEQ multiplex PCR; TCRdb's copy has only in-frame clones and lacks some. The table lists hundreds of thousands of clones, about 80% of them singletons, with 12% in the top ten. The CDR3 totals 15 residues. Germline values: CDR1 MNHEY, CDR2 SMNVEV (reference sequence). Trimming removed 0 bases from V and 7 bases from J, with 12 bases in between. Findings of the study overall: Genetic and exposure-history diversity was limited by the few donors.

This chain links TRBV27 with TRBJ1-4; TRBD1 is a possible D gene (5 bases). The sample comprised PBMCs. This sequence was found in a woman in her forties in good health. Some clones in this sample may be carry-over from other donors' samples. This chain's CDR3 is CASSLSRQGSEKLFF. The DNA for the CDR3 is TGTGCCAGCAGTTTATCCCGGCAGGGTAGTGAAAAACTGTTTTTT.